This section outlines one TCR beta chain sequence together with its context. The diagnosis was founded upon clinical symptoms, serum thyroxine, TRAb, thyroid ultrasound and orbital computed tomography. Germline lookup yields CDR1 MDHEN and CDR2 SYDVKM. This CDR3 spans 8 amino acids. The sample is drawn from a study of Graves' ophthalmopathy and Graves' hyperthyroidism. Amplified TCR beta CDR3 regions were obtained using RNA transcripts as template. Second-round multiplex PCR followed a first-round RT-PCR using HTBI primers. TCRdb fed the multiplex PCR reads into MiXCR, producing one record per CDR3 protein. The sample consists of hundreds of thousands of distinct CDR3 sequences, more than 20% of them appearing once.

The rearrangement joins TRBV28 to TRBJ1-2, with unresolved D. The sample comprised peripheral blood. The receptor was derived from a woman aged 18-29 years with stable Graves' hyperthyroidism. CDR3 sequence reads: CSRYGYTF. CDR3 coding DNA: TGTTCCCGCTATGGCTACACCTTC.